The 14 T cell receptor beta chains given below trace back to one sample, sequenced in a study of Graves' ophthalmopathy and Graves' hyperthyroidism (dated by TCRdb to the late 2010s). The run used an Illumina HiSeq 2000. For repertoire sequencing, TCR beta CDR3 regions were amplified from RNA transcripts. HTBI primers and the Qiagen OneStep RT-PCR kit were used in a first-round RT-PCR, which was followed by a second-round multiplex PCR, size selection and purification. Through fastp at Q25 and MiXCR, TCRdb rebuilt clones from the public reads, retaining in-frame beta chains. Records with the same CDR3 protein are collapsed into one entry carrying the most frequent genes and DNA. The sample table records about 230,000 distinct CDR3 sequences; roughly 50% of these occur just once. The ten largest clones take up around 43% of the sample. Sequenced input: peripheral blood. The source of these receptors is an adult man with Graves' ophthalmopathy.

V and J are TRBV29-1 and TRBJ1-1, with TRBD1 as a possible D gene (6 bases). The CDR3 totals 11 residues. V was cut by 6 bases and J by 9 bases, with 14 bases left in between. Germline CDR1 SQVTM, CDR2 ANQGSEA. The CDR3 nucleotides are TGCAGCGTGGGATCGGGACAAAAAGCTTTCTTT. It translates to CSVGSGQKAFF. The entire variable domain, with the rest obtained from reference TRBV29-1 and TRBJ1-1, is as follows: SAVISQKPSRDICQRGTSLTIQCQVDSQVTMMFWYRQQPGQSLTLIATANQGSEATYESGFVIDKFPISRPNLTFSTLTVSNMSPEDSSIYLCSVGSGQKAFFGQGTRLTVV.

This clonotype came up a few times. The V call is TRBV7-9, the J call TRBJ2-2; D perhaps matches TRBD1 (5 bases). Germline V gives CDR1 SEHNR, CDR2 FQNEAQ (reference sequence). The CDR3 runs 13 residues. Trimming removed 6 bases at V and 2 bases at J, with 7 bases between. The CDR3 region has the DNA TGTGCCAGCAGGACAGCCAACACCGGGGAGCTGTTTTTT. Translation: CASRTANTGELFF.

This sequence joins TRBV27 and TRBJ1-6, with D unresolved. V was cut by 6 bases and J by 7 bases, with 4 bases left in between. Looked up from germline, CDR1 is MNHEY and CDR2 is SMNVEV (reference sequence). The CDR3 is 11 amino acids. The CDR3 DNA is TGTGCCAGCAGGGGGAATTCACCCCTCCACTTT. Its protein product is CASRGNSPLHF.

The rearrangement uses TRBV20-1 and TRBJ2-7; no definite D call. The CDR3 length is 13 residues. CDR1 and CDR2 (germline): DFQATT, SNEGSKA (reference sequence). Deletions cut 3 bases from V and 0 bases from J, with 9 bases between. The CDR3 loop reads CSARSPFSYEQYF. For the CDR3, the DNA is TGCAGTGCTAGGTCCCCCTTCTCCTACGAGCAGTACTTC.

About this clonotype itself: The junction differs from germline at one of its ends, possibly a read error. The V gene is TRBV10-2, the J gene TRBJ2-7; TRBD2 agrees at 8 bases. CDR3 size: 16 residues. CDR1 is WSHSY, CDR2 SAAADI, per germline. The CDR3 spells CASSFSWSGGLDEQYF. In DNA form, the CDR3 reads TGTGCCAGCAGTTTCAGTTGGTCGGGGGGGCTGGACGAGCAGTACTTC.

This clonotype was observed at least ten times. The chain joins TRBV5-5 to TRBJ2-5; unclear D gene. Germline-derived CDR1 and CDR2 are SGHKS and YYEKEE (reference sequence). The CDR3 has 12 residues. Trimming pared 4 bases from V and 5 bases from J, leaving 9 bases between. CDR3 residues: CASSLPGETQYF. CDR3 coding DNA: TGTGCCAGCAGCCTCCCCGGGGAGACCCAGTACTTC.

This chain links TRBV7-3 with TRBJ1-4, with D possibly being TRBD1 (6 bases). Germline V gene sequence: CDR1 SGHTA, CDR2 FQGTGA. CDR3 length: 12 residues. Deletions cut 6 bases from V and 8 bases from J, with 10 bases between. Here the CDR3 reads CASRGAGEKLFF. CDR3 nucleotides: TGTGCCAGCAGGGGGGCGGGAGAAAAACTGTTTTTT.

This clonotype has more than one count but fewer than ten. The rearrangement links TRBV10-3 to TRBJ1-3; the D is unclear. The CDR3 contains 13 residues. CDR1 and CDR2 from the germline V gene are ENHRY and SYGVKD. Trimming took off 2 bases at V and 4 bases at J, with 6 bases between the two ends. The CDR3 coding sequence is TGTGCCATCAGTGAGGGAGGCGGAAACACCATATATTTT. It specifies CAISEGGGNTIYF.

A remark on this clonotype: At one of its ends the junction is not consistent with the germline gene, which may arise from a read error. V usage is TRBV7-9 and J usage is TRBJ1-3; D remains unclear. Germline CDR1 SEHNR, CDR2 FQNEAQ (reference sequence). The CDR3 totals 15 residues. CDR3 in DNA: TGTGCCGGCAGCTTACATAGTGACATGACGGACACCATATATTTT. Protein sequence: CAGSLHSDMTDTIYF.

This chain connects TRBV19 to TRBJ1-5, with TRBD1 matching over 10 bases. Germline assignment: CDR1 LNHDA and CDR2 SQIVND (reference sequence). V shed 4 bases and J 4 bases; nucleotides not matched to a gene: 10. This CDR3 is built from 17 residues. For the CDR3, the DNA is TGTGCCAGTAGTAACCCCTGGACAGGGGGAAGGAATCAGCCCCAGCATTTT. Translation: CASSNPWTGGRNQPQHF. The full variable domain, with the rest looked up from reference TRBV19 and TRBJ1-5, is DGGITQSPKYLFRKEGQNVTLSCEQNLNHDAMYWYRQDPGQGLRLIYYSQIVNDFQKGDIAEGYSVSREKKESFPLTVTSAQKNPTAFYLCASSNPWTGGRNQPQHFGDGTRLSIL.

This chain uses TRBV6-1 with TRBJ2-2; D is ambiguous. CDR3 size: 12 residues. Trimming cost V 3 bases and J 6 bases, with 5 bases left between them. CDR1 MNHNS and CDR2 SASEGT come from the germline V gene. CDR3 nucleotide sequence: TGTGCCAGCAGTGATCGGTCCGGGGAGCTGTTTTTT. This translates into CASSDRSGELFF.

A single count supports this clonotype. This chain joins TRBV19 and TRBJ1-5; D possibly corresponds to TRBD1 (6 bases). Per the germline V gene, CDR1 is LNHDA and CDR2 is SQIVND (reference sequence). This CDR3 comprises 12 residues. V dropped 6 bases and J dropped 8 bases, with 11 bases sitting between them. Here the CDR3 reads CASRNREEPQHF. The CDR3 DNA follows: TGTGCCAGTAGGAACAGGGAGGAGCCCCAGCATTTT.

This chain uses TRBV19 with TRBJ2-2; D unresolved. Germline V lookup: CDR1 LNHDA, CDR2 SQIVND (reference sequence). The CDR3 has 15 amino acids. The V and J ends lost 6 bases and 2 bases respectively, with 13 bases between them. In DNA, the CDR3 is TGTGCCAGTAGGCCGGGCAGACTTAACACCGGGGAGCTGTTTTTT. Its protein is CASRPGRLNTGELFF.

The gene calls are TRBV25-1 and TRBJ2-7, with TRBD2 matching 7 bases. Germline-derived CDR1 and CDR2 are MGHDK and SYGVNS. V gave up 6 bases and J gave up 6 bases; unmatched junction bases: 17. The CDR3 contains 16 residues. CDR3 coding DNA: TGTGCCAGCAGCTCCAGCCCGGGGGTTCGCGGGGGCGAGCAGTACTTC. This sequence encodes CASSSSPGVRGGEQYF.